This record looks at one T cell receptor beta chain sequence and its context. The V end was cut by 1 base, the J end by 3 bases, with 10 bases between. This CDR3 has 14 residues. CDR1 MNHEY and CDR2 SMNVEV come from the germline V gene (reference sequence). The sample is drawn from a study of blood T cell repertoires in COVID-19. Study background: Material from acute and convalescent COVID-19 was sourced from the United States, Italy and Spain. From T cells, B-cell-depleted T cells, or PBMCs came the material, which was cDNA or gDNA.

Under the authors' procedure: By means of reference gene primer amplification, nucleated cell counts were estimated. Clones were read by immunoSEQ multiplex PCR, and TCRdb kept only the in-frame ones, dropping some. The DNA was the basis for D and trimming; V, J and clone size are from that table. Among around 30,000 clones listed, roughly 90% were seen once. This receptor was obtained from a woman aged 40 to 49 with active or convalescent COVID-19. The chain recombines TRBV27 with TRBJ2-7; D ambiguous. Sequencing was performed on peripheral blood. DNA for the CDR3: TGTGCCAGCAGTTTATGGGCCGAGCACTACGAGCAGTACTTC. Translation gives CASSLWAEHYEQYF.